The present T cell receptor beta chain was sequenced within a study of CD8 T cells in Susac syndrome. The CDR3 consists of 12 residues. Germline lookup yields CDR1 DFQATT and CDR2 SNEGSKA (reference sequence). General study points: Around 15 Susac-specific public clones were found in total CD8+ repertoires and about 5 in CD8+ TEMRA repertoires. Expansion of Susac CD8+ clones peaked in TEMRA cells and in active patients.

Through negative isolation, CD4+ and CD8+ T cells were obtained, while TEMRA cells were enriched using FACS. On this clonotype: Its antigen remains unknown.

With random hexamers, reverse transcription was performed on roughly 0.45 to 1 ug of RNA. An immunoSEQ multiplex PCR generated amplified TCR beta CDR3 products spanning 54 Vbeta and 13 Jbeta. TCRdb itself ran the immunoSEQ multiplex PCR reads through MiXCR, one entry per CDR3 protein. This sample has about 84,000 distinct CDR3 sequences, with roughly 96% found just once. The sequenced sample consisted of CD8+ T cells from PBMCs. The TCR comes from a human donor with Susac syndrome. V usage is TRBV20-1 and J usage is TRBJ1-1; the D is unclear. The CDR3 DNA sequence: TGCACATATGGGCAGAAAAACACTGAAGCTTTCTTT. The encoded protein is CTYGQKNTEAFF.